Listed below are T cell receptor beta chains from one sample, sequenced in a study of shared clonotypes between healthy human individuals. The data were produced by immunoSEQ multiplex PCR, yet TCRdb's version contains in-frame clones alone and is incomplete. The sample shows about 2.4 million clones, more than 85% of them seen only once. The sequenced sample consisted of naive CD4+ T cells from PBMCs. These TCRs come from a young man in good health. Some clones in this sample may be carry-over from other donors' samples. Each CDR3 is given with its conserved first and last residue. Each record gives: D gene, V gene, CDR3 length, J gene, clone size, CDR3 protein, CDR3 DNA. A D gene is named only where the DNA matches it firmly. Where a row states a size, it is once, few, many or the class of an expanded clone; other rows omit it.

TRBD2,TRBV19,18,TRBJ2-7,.,CASSTLGGTSGSPYEQYF,TGTGCCAGTAGTACCCTCGGGGGTACTAGCGGTAGCCCCTACGAGCAGTACTTC
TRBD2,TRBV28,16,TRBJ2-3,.,CASKLAGGASTDTQYF,TGTGCCAGCAAATTAGCGGGAGGAGCTAGCACAGATACGCAGTATTTT
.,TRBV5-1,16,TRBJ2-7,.,CASSLGSFVNSYEQYF,TGCGCCAGCAGCTTGGGTAGTTTCGTCAACTCCTACGAGCAGTACTTC
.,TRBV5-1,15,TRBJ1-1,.,CASSLEVGANTEAFF,TGCGCCAGCAGCTTGGAGGTAGGGGCAAACACTGAAGCTTTCTTT
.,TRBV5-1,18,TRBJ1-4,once,CASSLADQSTGGNEKLFF,TGCGCCAGCAGCTTGGCCGATCAGTCGACAGGAGGTAATGAAAAACTGTTTTTT
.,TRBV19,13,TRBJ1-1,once,CASLEYRGTEAFF,TGTGCCAGCCTGGAGTACAGAGGCACTGAAGCTTTCTTT
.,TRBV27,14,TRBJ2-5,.,CASRTTGYAETQYF,TGTGCCAGCAGGACAACAGGGTACGCAGAGACCCAGTACTTC
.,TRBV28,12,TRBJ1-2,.,CASSAGPYGYTF,TGTGCCAGCAGTGCCGGACCGTATGGCTACACCTTC
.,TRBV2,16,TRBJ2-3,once,CASSSRGGSRTDTQYF,TGTGCCAGCTCATCCCGGGGAGGTTCAAGGACAGATACGCAGTATTTT
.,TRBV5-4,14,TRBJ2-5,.,CASSFKGSQETQYF,TGTGCCAGCAGCTTTAAAGGGTCCCAAGAGACCCAGTACTTC
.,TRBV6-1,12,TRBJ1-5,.,CASSEINQPQHF,TGTGCCAGCAGTGAGATCAATCAGCCCCAGCATTTT
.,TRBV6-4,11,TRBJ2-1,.,CASALGDEQFF,TGTGCCAGCGCCCTGGGCGATGAGCAGTTCTTC
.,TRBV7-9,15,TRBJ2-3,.,CASSLGGRQWDTQYF,TGTGCCAGCAGCTTAGGGGGACGACAATGGGATACGCAGTATTTT
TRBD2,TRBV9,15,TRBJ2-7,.,CASSVSGLAGSEQYF,TGTGCCAGCAGCGTATCGGGACTAGCGGGATCCGAGCAGTACTTC
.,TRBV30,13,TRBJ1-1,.,CAWSVSAGQEAFF,TGTGCCTGGAGTGTATCTGCGGGACAAGAAGCTTTCTTT
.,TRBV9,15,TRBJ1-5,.,CASSTDSDSNQPQHF,TGTGCCAGCAGCACGGACAGTGATAGCAATCAGCCCCAGCATTTT
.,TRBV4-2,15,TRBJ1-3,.,CASSRGQGPGNTIYF,TGTGCCAGCAGTCGAGGGCAGGGACCTGGAAACACCATATATTTT
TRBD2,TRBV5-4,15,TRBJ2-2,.,CASSTRTSDAGELFF,TGTGCCAGCAGCACCAGGACTAGTGACGCCGGGGAGCTGTTTTTT
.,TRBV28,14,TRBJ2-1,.,CASSRLRGFNEQFF,TGTGCCAGCTCCCGCTTGAGGGGTTTCAATGAGCAGTTCTTC
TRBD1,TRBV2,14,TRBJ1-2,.,CASSEGRQGYGYTF,TGTGCCAGCAGTGAAGGGAGACAGGGCTATGGCTACACCTTC
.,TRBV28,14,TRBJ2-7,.,CASSWTAGSYEQYF,TGTGCCAGCAGCTGGACAGCCGGCTCCTACGAGCAGTACTTC
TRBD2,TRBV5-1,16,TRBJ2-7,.,CASSWEPGLAGYEQYF,TGCGCCAGCAGCTGGGAGCCGGGACTAGCGGGCTACGAGCAGTACTTC
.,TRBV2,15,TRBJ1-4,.,CASRGDAATNEKLFF,TGTGCCAGCAGGGGAGACGCTGCAACTAATGAAAAACTGTTTTTT
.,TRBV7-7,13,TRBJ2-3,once,CASSQTVSDTQYF,TGTGCCAGCAGCCAAACAGTTTCAGATACGCAGTATTTT
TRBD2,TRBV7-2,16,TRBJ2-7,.,CASSATRSGGRYEQYF,TGTGCCAGCAGCGCAACCCGCTCGGGGGGTCGCTACGAGCAGTACTTC
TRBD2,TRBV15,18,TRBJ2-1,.,CATSKREGQREGPGEQFF,TGTGCCACCAGCAAACGAGAAGGACAGCGGGAGGGCCCAGGAGAGCAGTTCTTC
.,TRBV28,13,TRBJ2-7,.,CASSPTGAYEQYF,TGTGCCAGCAGTCCCACCGGGGCCTACGAGCAGTACTTC
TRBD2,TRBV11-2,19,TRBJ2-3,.,CASSGRPGLAGEGTDTQYF,TGTGCCAGCAGCGGACGGCCGGGACTAGCGGGAGAGGGCACAGATACGCAGTATTTT
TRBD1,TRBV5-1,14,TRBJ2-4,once,CASSLATGADIQYF,TGCGCCAGCAGCTTGGCTACAGGGGCGGACATTCAGTACTTC
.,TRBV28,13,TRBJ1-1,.,CASRRQVNTEAFF,TGTGCCAGCAGGCGACAGGTAAACACTGAAGCTTTCTTT
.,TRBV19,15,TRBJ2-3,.,CASSIVGTLADTQYF,TGTGCCAGTAGTATAGTGGGCACCCTCGCAGATACGCAGTATTTT
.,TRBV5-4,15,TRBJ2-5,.,CASSRLAAPRWAQYF,TGTGCCAGCAGCAGGCTGGCGGCGCCACGCTGGGCCCAGTACTTC
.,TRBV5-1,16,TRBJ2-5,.,CASSLAMEGLTGTQYF,TGCGCCAGCAGCTTGGCCATGGAGGGGCTCACGGGGACCCAGTACTTC
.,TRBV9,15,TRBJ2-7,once,CASSVDIRGTYEQYF,TGTGCCAGCAGCGTAGATATCCGGGGGACCTACGAGCAGTACTTC
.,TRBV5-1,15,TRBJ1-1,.,CASSLVFGGDTEAFF,TGCGCCAGCAGCTTGGTATTTGGTGGAGACACTGAAGCTTTCTTT
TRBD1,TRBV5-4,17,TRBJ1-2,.,CASSLGLRTGGDYGYTF,TGTGCCAGCAGCTTGGGGCTGAGGACAGGGGGCGACTATGGCTACACCTTC
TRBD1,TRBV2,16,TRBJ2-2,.,CASSELGQGAAGELFF,TGTGCCAGCAGTGAATTAGGACAGGGGGCCGCCGGGGAGCTGTTTTTT
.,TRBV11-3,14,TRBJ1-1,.,CASSSSARDTEAFF,TGTGCCAGCAGCTCTTCAGCTCGGGACACTGAAGCTTTCTTT
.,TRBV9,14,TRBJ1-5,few,CASSVGTANQPQHF,TGTGCCAGCAGCGTAGGGACAGCGAATCAGCCCCAGCATTTT
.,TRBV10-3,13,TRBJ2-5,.,CAISRGQSETQYF,TGTGCCATATCTCGGGGGCAGTCGGAGACCCAGTACTTC
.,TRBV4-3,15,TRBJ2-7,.,CASSQAPFSSYEQYF,TGCGCCAGCAGCCAAGCCCCGTTTAGCTCCTACGAGCAGTACTTC
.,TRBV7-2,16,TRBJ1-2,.,CASSLNSGRGRDGYTF,TGTGCCAGCAGCTTAAATTCGGGCCGAGGCAGGGACGGCTACACCTTC
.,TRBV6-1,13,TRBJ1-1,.,CASSVEENTEAFF,TGTGCCAGCAGTGTTGAGGAGAACACTGAAGCTTTCTTT
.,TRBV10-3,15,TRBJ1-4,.,CAISELRQENEKLFF,TGTGCCATCAGTGAGCTCCGGCAGGAGAATGAAAAACTGTTTTTT
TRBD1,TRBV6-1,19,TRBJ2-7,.,CASSELHGTGDLISYEQYF,TGTGCCAGCAGTGAGCTCCACGGGACAGGGGACCTAATCTCCTACGAGCAGTACTTC
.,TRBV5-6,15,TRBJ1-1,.,CASSLGQPGGTEAFF,TGTGCCAGCAGCTTGGGGCAACCTGGGGGCACTGAAGCTTTCTTT
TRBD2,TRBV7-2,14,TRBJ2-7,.,CASSLGREVYEQYF,TGTGCCAGCAGCTTAGGTCGGGAGGTATACGAGCAGTACTTC
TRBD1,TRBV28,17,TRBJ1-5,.,CASSRTGGLYSNQPQHF,TGTGCCAGCAGTCGGACAGGGGGCCTTTATAGCAATCAGCCCCAGCATTTT
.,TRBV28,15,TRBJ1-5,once,CASRARGGVGQPQHF,TGTGCCAGTCGGGCCAGGGGAGGGGTAGGTCAGCCCCAGCATTTT
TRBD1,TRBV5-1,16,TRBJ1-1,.,CASSSRRGLGLAEAFF,TGCGCCAGCAGCTCGCGGAGGGGGCTTGGGCTAGCTGAAGCTTTCTTT
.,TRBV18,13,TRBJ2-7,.,CASSPQGSYEQYF,TGTGCCAGCTCACCCCAAGGCTCCTACGAGCAGTACTTC